This note documents a single TCR beta chain sequence. Antigen specificity is unknown. It was with a sample-barcoded 5' primer and a J-beta primer mix that a second PCR of roughly 7 to 12 cycles was run. MiXCR was run by TCRdb on the 5' RACE reads, yielding one entry per CDR3 protein. The sample holds over 1,500,000 distinct CDR3 sequences; roughly 50% are singletons and the top ten take around 2.1%. The CDR3 has 12 amino acids. Germline assignment: CDR1 MGHDK and CDR2 SYGVNS. V shed 7 bases and J shed 0 bases, with 7 bases lying between them. The sample comes from a study of blood T cells in healthy people across ages. Whole-study findings and limits: Investigators viewed diversity estimates from one million T cells as underestimates, the study reported. Comparison with aged donors showed that long-lived donors had more naive CD4+ cells and higher diversity. Significant beta diversity loss was already apparent by age approximately 40, declining roughly linearly.

The gene calls are TRBV25-1 and TRBJ2-7, with unresolved D. This clonotype was obtained from a woman aged 40 to 50 in good health. Material: blood. The CDR3 loop is CASKRSSYEQYF. The CDR3 DNA is TGTGCCAGCAAGAGGAGCTCCTACGAGCAGTACTTC.